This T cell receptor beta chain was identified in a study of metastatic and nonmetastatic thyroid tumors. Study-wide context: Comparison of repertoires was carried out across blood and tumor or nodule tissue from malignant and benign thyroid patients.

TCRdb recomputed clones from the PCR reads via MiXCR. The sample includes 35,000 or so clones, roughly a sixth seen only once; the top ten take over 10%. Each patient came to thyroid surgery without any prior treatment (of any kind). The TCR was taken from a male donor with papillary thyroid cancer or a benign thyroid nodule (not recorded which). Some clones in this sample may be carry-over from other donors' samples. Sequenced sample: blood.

CDR3 nucleotide sequence: TGTGCCAGCAGGGGCCCGACTAGCGGGAGAACAGATACGCAGTATTTT. This codes for CASRGPTSGRTDTQYF. V gene TRBV27 combines with J gene TRBJ2-3, with 12 bases lining up with TRBD2. The germline V gene encodes CDR1 MNHEY and CDR2 SMNVEV (reference sequence). There are 16 residues in the CDR3. After removal of 6 bases from V and 3 bases from J, the junction contained 7 bases not matched to a gene.